Shown below are 13 T cell receptor beta chains from a single sample sequenced in a study of OX40 agonist ivuxolimab in advanced cancers. The method was immunoSEQ multiplex PCR; TCRdb's version includes in-frame clones alone and lacks a portion of them. The sample gives 50,000 to 70,000 clones, over 80% of which show up once; about 3.1% is in the top ten. The material was CD4+ or CD8+ T cells sorted from blood, obtained in a trial of the OX40 agonist ivuxolimab. All receptors come from an adult with an advanced solid tumor such as melanoma, head and neck, liver or kidney cancer.

V usage is TRBV5-7 and J usage is TRBJ1-4; weak D call: TRBD1 (6 bases). TRBV5-7 is an ORF, and what it does is uncertain. The CDR3 is made up of 14 amino acids. The V end lost 6 bases, the J end lost 5 bases, and 14 bases lay between the germline ends. CDR3 loop: CASTPDRRNEKLFF. The DNA of the CDR3 is TGTGCCAGCACCCCGGACAGACGAAATGAAAAACTGTTTTTT.

This clone was seen a single time. The CDR3 coding sequence is TGTGCCAGTACACACGGGGCCAGTAATCAGCCCCAGCATTTT. Amino acid sequence: CASTHGASNQPQHF. The chain is built from TRBV19 and TRBJ1-5; TRBD1 is a possible D gene (5 bases). Per germline, CDR1 LNHDA and CDR2 SQIVND (reference sequence). This CDR3 has 14 amino acids. V lost 7 bases and J lost 4, with 14 bases in between.

This chain links TRBV9 with TRBJ1-2; perhaps TRBD1 as D (5 bases). Trimming cost V 0 bases and J 8 bases, with 26 bases left between them. This CDR3 region has 18 residues. Germline lookup yields CDR1 SGDLS and CDR2 YYNGEE. CDR3 sequence reads: CASSVGGAQGVGVGGYTF. As DNA, the CDR3 is TGTGCCAGCAGCGTAGGTGGAGCGCAGGGTGTTGGGGTAGGGGGCTACACCTTC.

V gene TRBV7-3 combines with J gene TRBJ1-1, with 7 bases aligning to TRBD1. V gave up 2 bases and J gave up 5 bases; unmatched junction bases: 11. The germline CDR1 and CDR2 sequences are SGHTA and FQGTGA. The CDR3 contains 16 residues. CDR3: CASSLQGGELGTEAFF. The CDR3 DNA is TGTGCCAGCAGCTTACAGGGGGGGGAATTGGGGACTGAAGCTTTCTTT.

J is TRBJ2-5 and V is TRBV7-2, with D possibly TRBD1 on 6 matching bases. Germline CDR1 and CDR2: SGHTA and FQGNSA. V gave up 5 bases and J gave up 2 bases, with 12 bases separating them. The CDR3 consists of 14 residues. The CDR3 spells CASSDRTIQETQYF. The CDR3 DNA reads as TGTGCCAGCAGCGACAGGACGATTCAAGAGACCCAGTACTTC.

The chain joins TRBV14 to TRBJ2-2; D not certain. Per the germline V gene, CDR1 is SGHDN and CDR2 is FVKESK. This CDR3 region has 19 residues. Trimming stripped 2 bases from V and 1 base from J, with 20 bases between. For the CDR3, the DNA is TGTGCCAGCAGCCAAAGAAGGTTGGGCGCTGACCGGAACACCGGGGAGCTGTTTTTT. Amino acids: CASSQRRLGADRNTGELFF.

V and J are TRBV6-6 and TRBJ2-7, with D possibly TRBD2 on 5 matching bases. Per germline, CDR1 MNHNY and CDR2 SVGAGI (reference sequence). The CDR3 runs to 13 residues. Trimming removed 6 bases at V and 3 bases at J, with 12 bases between. CDR3 region: CASSLGLNYEQYF. In DNA form, the CDR3 reads TGTGCCAGCAGCCTCGGACTGAACTACGAGCAGTACTTC.

The chain is built from TRBV2 and TRBJ1-6; D may be TRBD1 (6 bases). Germline-derived CDR1 and CDR2 are SNHLY and FYNNEI. The CDR3 sequence is 16 residues long. V was clipped by 7 bases and J by 6 bases, with 19 bases between them. The CDR3 DNA sequence: TGTGCCAGCAAACCCGAGCCGGGACAATTTAATTCACCCCTCCACTTT. Its translation is CASKPEPGQFNSPLHF. The whole variable domain, filled in from reference TRBV2 and TRBJ1-6, reads EPEVTQTPSHQVTQMGQEVILRCVPISNHLYFYWYRQILGQKVEFLVSFYNNEISEKSEIFDDQFSVERPDGSNFTLKIRSTKLEDSAMYFCASKPEPGQFNSPLHFGNGTRLTVT.

The V and J genes are TRBV10-3 and TRBJ2-2, with 7 bases matching TRBD2. Looked up from germline, CDR1 is ENHRY and CDR2 is SYGVKD. V lost 10 bases to trimming and J lost 4 bases; unmatched junction nucleotides: 12. The CDR3 sequence is 15 residues long. CDR3 protein: CATRGIAGSTGELFF. CDR3 DNA: TGTGCCACCCGGGGGATAGCGGGCTCCACCGGGGAGCTGTTTTTT.

The chain joins TRBV7-6 to TRBJ2-3, with 9 bases lining up with TRBD1. The junction had 3 bases not matched to a gene; V was cut back by 1 base and J by 4 bases. The CDR3 sequence is 15 residues long. Germline V gene data show CDR1 as SGHVS and CDR2 as FNYEAQ. CDR3 coding DNA: TGTGCCAGCAGCTTAGACAGGGGGCGCGCAGATACGCAGTATTTT. Its protein is CASSLDRGRADTQYF. Full variable domain (remainder filled in from reference TRBV7-6 and TRBJ2-3): GAGVSQSPRYKVTKRGQDVALRCDPISGHVSLYWYRQALGQGPEFLTYFNYEAQQDKSGLPNDRFSAERPEGSISTLTIQRTEQRDSAMYRCASSLDRGRADTQYFGPGTRLTVL.

The chain employs TRBV5-1 and TRBJ2-6, with no clear D. Trimming removed 7 bases at V and 5 bases at J, with 7 bases between. The CDR3 spans 12 residues. Per the germline V gene, CDR1 is SGHRS and CDR2 is YFSETQ. CDR3 sequence reads: CASGVRANVLTF. Here the CDR3 DNA reads TGCGCCAGCGGCGTCCGGGCCAACGTCCTGACTTTC.

The table lists this clone with a count of one. The chain couples TRBV5-1 to TRBJ2-5, with D possibly matching TRBD2 (6 bases). V was cut by 3 bases and J by 1 base, with 16 bases left in between. From germline, CDR1 is SGHRS and CDR2 YFSETQ. The CDR3 spans 16 residues. DNA for the CDR3: TGCGCCAGCAGCTCCGGGGACTTAGCGTTCCAAGAGACCCAGTACTTC. Translation gives CASSSGDLAFQETQYF.

The chain is built from TRBV10-3 and TRBJ2-3; TRBD2 agrees at 10 bases. This CDR3 has 15 amino acids. Trimming cost V 8 bases and J 5 bases; bases outside gene matches: 10. The germline V gene has CDR1 ENHRY and CDR2 SYGVKD. The CDR3 spells CAILASSGGVDTQYF. The DNA of the CDR3 is TGTGCCATCCTTGCGTCTAGCGGGGGCGTAGATACGCAGTATTTT.